This T cell receptor (beta chain) is drawn from a study of T cell clonotyping in hematopoietic cell transplantation. CDR3 length: 13 residues. Germline V lookup: CDR1 SGHAT, CDR2 FQNNGV. Trimming took 1 base from V and 10 from J, leaving 8 bases between them. Time point described: recipient sample about 28 days before transplant, after cytoreduction. Sequencing was performed with immunoSEQ multiplex PCR; in TCRdb, only in-frame clones are kept and a portion is missing. Of about 41,000 clones listed, 85% are singletons. The TCR was taken from a man aged 55 to 70 with acute myeloid leukemia. Some clones in this sample may be carry-over from other donors' samples. The V call is TRBV11-2, the J call TRBJ1-6, with D unresolved. Sequencing used peripheral blood mononuclear cells, obtained before stem cell transplant. CDR3 in DNA: TGTGCCAGCAGCTTAGGTGACTCCTCACCCCTCCACTTT. Translating it yields CASSLGDSSPLHF.